This T cell receptor beta chain was captured by sequencing in a study of beta chain features in type 1 diabetes. Across the whole study: The samples had roughly 100,000,000 sorted cells examined in all.

Per germline, CDR1 SGHTA and CDR2 FQGNSA. V was cut by 4 bases and J by 9 bases, with 18 bases left in between. This CDR3 region has 14 residues. The study, taken as a whole, reports: In these data, an HLA type influence on TCRB rearrangement remained unresolved. Moderately but significantly shorter TCRB CDR3s were found in Type 1 diabetes patients in all four CD4+ subsets. Sampled from patients, naive, central memory and Treg TCRB repertoires appeared more similar than those sampled from healthy donors.

As every portion of the isolated RNA was reverse transcribed, the sequencing read expressed TCRB transcripts. Profiled with immunoSEQ multiplex PCR; TCRdb holds only in-frame clones, not every one. This table has over 100,000 clones, 15% to 20% appearing once. On this clone itself: Its antigen is not known.

This TCR was recovered from a man younger than 40 with type 1 diabetes. V is TRBV7-2 and J is TRBJ1-1, with unresolved D. The specimen was central memory CD4+ T cells from blood. CDR3 in amino acids: CASSSSQEQPKAFF. As DNA, the CDR3 is TGTGCCAGCAGCTCATCTCAAGAACAGCCCAAAGCTTTCTTT.